These 13 T cell receptor beta chains were all obtained from the same sample, sequenced in a study of shared clonotypes between healthy human individuals. Naivety among CD8 cells was defined by CD45RO negativity and positive CCR7 selection, thereby excluding terminally differentiated effector memory CD45RA+ cells. Sequenced by immunoSEQ multiplex PCR; TCRdb stores in-frame clones only, minus some. This table has some 1,900,000 clones, about 95% appearing once. Sequencing was done on a sample of naive CD8+ T cells sorted from blood. Receptors originate from a man younger than 35 in good health.

There are a few counts of this clone. The chain employs TRBV30 and TRBJ1-4, with TRBD1 matching 9 bases. This CDR3 has 13 residues. Trimming removed 8 bases from V and 6 bases from J; junction bases left unmatched: 7. Germline V gene lookup returns CDR1 GTSNPN and CDR2 SVGIG (reference sequence). CDR3 sequence reads: CAGAGQGDEKLFF. The CDR3 DNA follows: TGTGCCGGCGCGGGACAGGGAGATGAAAAACTGTTTTTT.

The chain is built from TRBV4-1 and TRBJ1-4; no clear D gene. The CDR3 sequence is 16 residues long. The germline V and J ends were trimmed by 0 bases and 0 bases, with 8 bases remaining between them. Germline CDR1 and CDR2: MGHRA and YSYEKL. CDR3 in DNA: TGCGCCAGCAGCCAAGATGCTGGTGCAACTAATGAAAAACTGTTTTTT. Translated: CASSQDAGATNEKLFF.

The CDR3 spells CASSQSEGATQYF. CDR3 bases: TGTGCCAGCAGTCAGAGCGAGGGGGCTACGCAGTATTTT. The V call is TRBV6-5, the J call TRBJ2-3; 7 bases line up with TRBD1. The CDR3 is 13 amino acids. J gave up 8 bases and V 5 bases, and 7 bases lay outside the gene matches. The germline V gene encodes CDR1 MNHEY and CDR2 SVGAGI.

This clone was found once. The chain joins TRBV7-3 to TRBJ2-2; the D is unclear. Germline lookup yields CDR1 SGHTA and CDR2 FQGTGA. The CDR3 is 15 amino acids. The V end was cut by 3 bases, the J end by 6 bases, with 14 bases between. The DNA of the CDR3 is TGTGCCAGCAGCTTCTACGGCGGTCGGGCCGGGGAGCTGTTTTTT. The encoded protein is CASSFYGGRAGELFF.

The CDR3 bases are TGTGCCAGCAGTCCCGGGACTAGTTTCCACGAGCAGTACTTC. Residues: CASSPGTSFHEQYF. The V call is TRBV27, the J call TRBJ2-7, with 8 positions matching TRBD2. This CDR3 has 14 amino acids. The V gene end was trimmed by 5 bases and the J gene end by 5 bases; junction bases not matched to a gene: 8. Germline V gene data show CDR1 as MNHEY and CDR2 as SMNVEV (reference sequence).

The chain has TRBV5-4 and TRBJ2-5; 10 positions match TRBD1. This CDR3 is 15 amino acids long. Germline loops: CDR1 SGHNT, CDR2 YYREEE (reference sequence). The ends lost 0 bases at V and 5 bases at J; junction bases unmatched: 4. CDR3 in DNA: TGTGCCAGCAGCTTGGACCGGACAGGGGGGGAGACCCAGTACTTC. Translating it yields CASSLDRTGGETQYF. Full variable domain (remainder filled in from reference TRBV5-4 and TRBJ2-5): ETGVTQSPTHLIKTRGQQVTLRCSSQSGHNTVSWYQQALGQGPQFIFQYYREEENGRGNFPPRFSGLQFPNYSSELNVNALELDDSALYLCASSLDRTGGETQYFGPGTRLLVL.

The chain carries TRBV10-2 and TRBJ2-3, with a possible D match to TRBD1 (5 bases). The CDR3 is made up of 14 amino acids. Germline loops: CDR1 WSHSY, CDR2 SAAADI. Trimming left V 2 bases short and J 2 bases short, with 8 bases between. As DNA, the CDR3 is TGCGCCAGCAGTGAGGACAGAGTCACAGATACGCAGTATTTT. Its protein is CASSEDRVTDTQYF.

This chain connects TRBV2 to TRBJ1-4, with TRBD1 matching 9 bases. J gave up 8 bases and V 2 bases, and 9 bases lay outside the gene matches. CDR3 length equals 16 residues. The germline V gene has CDR1 SNHLY and CDR2 FYNNEI. CDR3 nucleotides: TGTGCCAGCAGTGAAAACCTCGGGACAGGGTACGAAAAACTGTTTTTT. This gives the protein CASSENLGTGYEKLFF.

In this sample, this clone turned up once. The chain employs TRBV27 and TRBJ2-7, with 7 bases matching TRBD1. Per the germline V gene, CDR1 is MNHEY and CDR2 is SMNVEV (reference sequence). With 3 bases clipped from V and 0 bases from J, the junction kept 2 bases outside the gene matches. The CDR3 contains 14 residues. The CDR3 DNA sequence: TGTGCCAGCAGTTTGTGGACAGGCTCCTACGAGCAGTACTTC. Translated, it gives CASSLWTGSYEQYF.

CDR3 amino acids: CASSSGHYTEAFF. CDR3 sequence (DNA): TGTGCCAGCAGTTCAGGACACTACACTGAAGCTTTCTTT. The J gene is TRBJ1-1, the V gene TRBV5-4; TRBD1 is a possible D gene (5 bases). Trimming cost V 5 bases and J 3 bases, with 11 bases left between them. The CDR3 is 13 residues long. Germline loops: CDR1 SGHNT, CDR2 YYREEE (reference sequence).

The chain carries TRBV11-2 and TRBJ2-3, with D tentatively TRBD1 or TRBD2 (6 bases each). Germline values: CDR1 SGHAT, CDR2 FQNNGV. This CDR3 region has 14 residues. The V end was cut by 5 bases, the J end by 6 bases, with 15 bases between. CDR3 nucleotide sequence: TGTGCCAGCAGCCCTGTAAGGGGGGCGGATACGCAGTATTTT. It translates to CASSPVRGADTQYF. The variable domain in full, completed from reference TRBV11-2 and TRBJ2-3, reads EAGVAQSPRYKIIEKRQSVAFWCNPISGHATLYWYQQILGQGPKLLIQFQNNGVVDDSQLPKDRFSAERLKGVDSTLKIQPAKLEDSAVYLCASSPVRGADTQYFGPGTRLTVL.

The chain couples TRBV9 to TRBJ2-3, with D possibly matching TRBD2 (6 bases). Germline-derived CDR1 and CDR2 are SGDLS and YYNGEE. This CDR3 spans 18 amino acids. The V end was cut by 6 bases, the J end by 0 bases, with 23 bases between. The CDR3 region is CASTLGNGGRPSTDTQYF. Here the CDR3 DNA reads TGTGCCAGCACCCTAGGGAACGGGGGACGCCCTAGCACAGATACGCAGTATTTT.

This chain connects TRBV4-3 to TRBJ2-2; D is perhaps TRBD1 or TRBD2 (5 bases each). Trimming stripped 0 bases from V and 0 bases from J, with 14 bases between. This CDR3 region has 18 residues. Germline V lookup: CDR1 LGHNA, CDR2 YSLEER. This CDR3 is CASSQDFIPGPNTGELFF. The CDR3 nucleotides read TGCGCCAGCAGCCAAGATTTCATTCCGGGACCGAACACCGGGGAGCTGTTTTTT.